This note documents a single T cell receptor beta chain sequence. Its antigen specificity is not known. Base-call qualities are not available, and no considerably larger clone is one nucleotide away. Taken with the paper, the label for time point translates to: baseline before first vaccination. Vaccinee samples were obtained from the UK trials COV001 and COV002, which included a single-blind randomized controlled phase 2/3 trial of AZD1222 (ChAdOx1 nCoV-19) in healthy adults. For TCRbeta chain sequencing, PBMC samples from trial participants were taken at day 0 and at day 28 after the second dose. The data were obtained in a study of T cell responses to AZD1222 COVID-19 vaccine (dated by TCRdb to the early 2020s). Describing the broader study: Because spike-specific TCR depth and breadth did not differ between the two schedules, AZD1222 recipients who got a second dose at roughly 4 weeks were pooled with those who got a second dose at roughly 12 weeks. TCR sequencing was performed for about 250 trial participants, of whom around 200 were given two doses of AZD1222 and roughly 25 were given two doses of MenACWY control vaccine. Trial participants were enrolled into age subgroups of 18-55, 56-69 and 70-plus years, which contained about 150, 28 and 57 TCR-sequenced participants, respectively. Overall study outcomes, separate from this receptor: The whole spike protein was spanned by vaccine-associated CD4 TCRs, and dominant responses were seen in regions 160-218 and 743-854. Because no day 14 peak-response samples were available, the repertoires could be characterized only after the peak T cell response. Conclusions about previously exposed vaccinees were limited because only six AZD1222 recipients were SARS-CoV-2 seropositive at baseline. After two AZD1222 doses, both the breadth and the depth of spike-specific TCRs were significantly higher than at day 0 and than in MenACWY recipients. The 56-69-year group was small, and its depth increase did not reach significance, likely because of low power. Most participants were white British and females outnumbered males, and the authors suggested that clonal diversity may have been underestimated. Reportedly, almost half of the unique spike-specific TCRs recognized epitopes lying outside the regions that are mutated in the B.1.351 and B.1.1.7 variants.

The CDR3 regions of human TCRbeta chains were subjected to immunosequencing. The published analysis was carried out like this. Repertoire TCRs were matched against a reference library of SARS-CoV-2-specific TCRs generated with the MIRA antigen-specificity platform. Breadth meant the fraction of unique TCRs that were SARS-CoV-2-associated, whereas depth meant the fraction of total T cells that were SARS-CoV-2-associated. Using the MIRA data, each spike-specific TCR was assigned both to the spike region to which the TCR was reactive and to a CD4 or CD8 class. Log10-transformed breadth and depth values were compared by one-way ANOVA with Sidak's multiple comparisons tests. Entries here come from immuneACCESS through TCRdb and include only in-frame sequences with V and J called. Some clones fail to appear in such tables; in the studies checked, an unresolved V gene covers under half of the shortfall, and the cause of the remainder is unknown. Clone size and the V and J calls come from that table; the DNA yielded D and trimming. This sample comprises about 130,000 clones, about 93% of them detected only once. The ten largest clones represent 5% to 7% of the sample.

The CDR3 measures 13 amino acids from cysteine to phenylalanine. Just the 39-base CDR3 DNA is kept, in frame starting at base 1. As encoded in the germline V gene, CDR1 is LGHNA while CDR2 is YNFKEQ. Trimmed from V: 3 bases; trimmed from J: 6 bases; junction bases lacking a gene match: 3. Recombination linked TRBV4-2 to TRBJ1-2, with TRBD1 matching 8 junction bases. Specimen: peripheral blood, collected on day 0 of AZD1222 vaccination. The TCR sequence derives from an adult in good health. The sequenced DNA is TGTGCCAGCAGCCAGGACAGGGTCAATGGCTACACCTTC. Translated, it reads CASSQDRVNGYTF.